This T cell receptor (beta chain) was found in a study of CD8+CD57+ T cells in acquired aplastic anemia. Template material for TCR beta VDJ and CDR3 profiling consisted of genomic DNA. Using its own MiXCR run on the reads, TCRdb lists one record per CDR3 protein. The table shows hundreds of thousands of distinct CDR3 sequences, with around 68% occurring only once. In germline, CDR1 is SGHTA, CDR2 FQGNSA. The CDR3 has 16 amino acids. Sequenced input: sorted CD4+, CD8+, or CD8+CD57+ T cells (not recorded which) from PBMCs. The V call is TRBV7-2, the J call TRBJ2-3; 10 bases agree with TRBD2. The better agreement between TRBJ2-2 and the DNA end casts doubt on the J call. This clonotype originated in a human donor in good health, serving as a control. CDR3: CASSSTSGGAPGELFF. CDR3 DNA sequence: TGTGCCAGCAGCTCGACGAGCGGGGGGGCCCCCGGGGAGCTGTTTTTT.